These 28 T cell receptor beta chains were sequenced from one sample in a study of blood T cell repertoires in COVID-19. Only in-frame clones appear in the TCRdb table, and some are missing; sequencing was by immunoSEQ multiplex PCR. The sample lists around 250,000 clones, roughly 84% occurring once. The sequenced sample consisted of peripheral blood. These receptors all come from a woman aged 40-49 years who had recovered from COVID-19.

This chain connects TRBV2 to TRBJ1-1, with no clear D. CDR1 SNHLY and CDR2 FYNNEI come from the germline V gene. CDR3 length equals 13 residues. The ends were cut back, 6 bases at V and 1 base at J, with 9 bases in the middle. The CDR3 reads CASRAQSNTEAFF. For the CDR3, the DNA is TGTGCCAGCAGGGCCCAGTCGAACACTGAAGCTTTCTTT.

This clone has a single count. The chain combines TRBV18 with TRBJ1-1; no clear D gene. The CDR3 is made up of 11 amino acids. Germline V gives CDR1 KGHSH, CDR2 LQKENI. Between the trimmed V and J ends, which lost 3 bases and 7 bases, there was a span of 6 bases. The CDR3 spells CASSPGSEAFF. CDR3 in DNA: TGTGCCAGCTCACCGGGCAGTGAAGCTTTCTTT. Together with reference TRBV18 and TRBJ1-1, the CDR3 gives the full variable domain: NAGVMQNPRHLVRRRGQEARLRCSPMKGHSHVYWYRQLPEEGLKFMVYLQKENIIDESGMPKERFSAEFPKEGPSILRIQQVVRGDSAAYFCASSPGSEAFFGQGTRLTVV.

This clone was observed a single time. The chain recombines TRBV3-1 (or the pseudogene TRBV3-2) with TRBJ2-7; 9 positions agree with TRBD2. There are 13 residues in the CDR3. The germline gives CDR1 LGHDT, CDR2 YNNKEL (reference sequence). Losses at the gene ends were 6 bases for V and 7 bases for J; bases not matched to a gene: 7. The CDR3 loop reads CASSPAGGREQYF. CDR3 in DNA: TGTGCCAGCAGTCCAGCGGGGGGCCGGGAGCAGTACTTC.

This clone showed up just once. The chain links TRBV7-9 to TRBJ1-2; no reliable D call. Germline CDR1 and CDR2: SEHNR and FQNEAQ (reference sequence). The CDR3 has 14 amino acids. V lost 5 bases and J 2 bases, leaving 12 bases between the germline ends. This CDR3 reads CASSRGGGNYGYTF. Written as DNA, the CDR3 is TGTGCCAGCAGCCGCGGTGGCGGAAACTATGGCTACACCTTC.

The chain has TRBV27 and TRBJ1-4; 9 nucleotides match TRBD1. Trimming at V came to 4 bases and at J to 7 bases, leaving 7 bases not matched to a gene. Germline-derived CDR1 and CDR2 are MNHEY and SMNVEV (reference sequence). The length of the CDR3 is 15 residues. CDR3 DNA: TGTGCCAGCAGTTCAACAGGGGGCGCGAGTGAAAAACTGTTTTTT. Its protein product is CASSSTGGASEKLFF.

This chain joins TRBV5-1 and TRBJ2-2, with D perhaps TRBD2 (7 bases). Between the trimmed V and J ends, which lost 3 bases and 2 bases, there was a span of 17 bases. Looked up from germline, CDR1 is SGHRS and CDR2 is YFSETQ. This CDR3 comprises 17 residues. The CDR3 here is CASSWREGGANTGELFF. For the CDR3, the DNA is TGCGCCAGCAGCTGGAGAGAAGGGGGGGCCAACACCGGGGAGCTGTTTTTT.

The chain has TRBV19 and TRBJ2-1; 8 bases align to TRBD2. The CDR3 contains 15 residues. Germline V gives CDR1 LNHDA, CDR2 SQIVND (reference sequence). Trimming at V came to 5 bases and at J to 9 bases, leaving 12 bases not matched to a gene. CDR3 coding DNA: TGTGCCAGTAGTCGAGCGGGGGTTACCGTGGGTGAGCAGTTCTTC. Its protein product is CASSRAGVTVGEQFF.

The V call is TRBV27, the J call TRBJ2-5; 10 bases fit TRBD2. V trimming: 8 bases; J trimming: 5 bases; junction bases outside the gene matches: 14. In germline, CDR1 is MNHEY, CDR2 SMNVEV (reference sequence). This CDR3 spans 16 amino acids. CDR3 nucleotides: TGTGCCAGCGGAGAAAGCGGGGGGGCCAAACGCGAGACCCAGTACTTC. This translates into CASGESGGAKRETQYF.

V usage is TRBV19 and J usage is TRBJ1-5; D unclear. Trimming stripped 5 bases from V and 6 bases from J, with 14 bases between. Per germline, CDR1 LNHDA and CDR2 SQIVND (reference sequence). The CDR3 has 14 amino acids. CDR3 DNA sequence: TGTGCCAGTAGTCCAGGAGGGAAGTTTCAGCCCCAGCATTTT. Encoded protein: CASSPGGKFQPQHF.

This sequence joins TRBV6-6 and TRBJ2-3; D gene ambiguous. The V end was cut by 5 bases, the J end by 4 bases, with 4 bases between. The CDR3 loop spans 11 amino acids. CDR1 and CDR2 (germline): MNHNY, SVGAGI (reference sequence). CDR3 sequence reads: CASSRSDTQYF. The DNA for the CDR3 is TGTGCCAGCAGTCGCTCAGATACGCAGTATTTT.

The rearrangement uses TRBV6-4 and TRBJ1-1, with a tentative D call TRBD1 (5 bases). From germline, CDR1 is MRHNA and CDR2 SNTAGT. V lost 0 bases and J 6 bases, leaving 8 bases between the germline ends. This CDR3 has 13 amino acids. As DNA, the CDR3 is TGTGCCAGCAGTGACTCGATAGGGGCTGAAGCTTTCTTT. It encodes CASSDSIGAEAFF.

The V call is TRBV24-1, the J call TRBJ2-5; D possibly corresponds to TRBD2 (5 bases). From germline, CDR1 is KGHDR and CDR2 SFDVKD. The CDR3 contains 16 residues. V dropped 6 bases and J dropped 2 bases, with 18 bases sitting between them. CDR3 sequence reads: CATSPEEDLLQETQYF. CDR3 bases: TGTGCCACCAGTCCCGAGGAGGATCTCCTTCAAGAGACCCAGTACTTC.

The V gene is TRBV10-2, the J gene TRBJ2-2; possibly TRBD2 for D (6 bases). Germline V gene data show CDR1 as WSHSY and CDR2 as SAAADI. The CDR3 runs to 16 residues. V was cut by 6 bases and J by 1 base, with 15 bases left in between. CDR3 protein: CASRTRDSENTGELFF. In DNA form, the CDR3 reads TGCGCCAGCAGAACACGGGACTCCGAGAACACCGGGGAGCTGTTTTTT.

The CDR3 region is CASSRASTDTQYF. In DNA, the CDR3 is TGTGCCAGCAGTCGAGCCAGCACAGATACGCAGTATTTT. The chain joins TRBV28 to TRBJ2-3; D not certain. The V end was cut by 5 bases, the J end by 0 bases, with 6 bases between. Germline V CDR1 and CDR2: MDHEN, SYDVKM. The CDR3 has 13 residues.

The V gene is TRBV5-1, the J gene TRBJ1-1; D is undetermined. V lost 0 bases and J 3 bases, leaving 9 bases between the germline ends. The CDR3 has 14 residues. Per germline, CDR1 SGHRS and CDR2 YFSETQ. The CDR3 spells CASSLAGLHTEAFF. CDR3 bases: TGCGCCAGCAGCTTGGCCGGGTTGCACACTGAAGCTTTCTTT.

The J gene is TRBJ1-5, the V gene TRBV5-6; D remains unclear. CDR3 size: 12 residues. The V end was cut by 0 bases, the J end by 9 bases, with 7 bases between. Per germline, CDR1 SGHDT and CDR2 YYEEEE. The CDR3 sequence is CASSLGAWPQHF. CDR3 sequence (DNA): TGTGCCAGCAGCTTGGGGGCCTGGCCCCAGCATTTT.

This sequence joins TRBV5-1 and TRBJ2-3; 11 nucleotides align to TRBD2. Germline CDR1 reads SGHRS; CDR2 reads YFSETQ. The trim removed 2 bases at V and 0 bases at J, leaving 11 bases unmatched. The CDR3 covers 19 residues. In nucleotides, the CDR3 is TGCGCCAGCAGCTTTCTCCCAACTAGCGGGGGATCGAGCACAGATACGCAGTATTTT. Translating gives CASSFLPTSGGSSTDTQYF.

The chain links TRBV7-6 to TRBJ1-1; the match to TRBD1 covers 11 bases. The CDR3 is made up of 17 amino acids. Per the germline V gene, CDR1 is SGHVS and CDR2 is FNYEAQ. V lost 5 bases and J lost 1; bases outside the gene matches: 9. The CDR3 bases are TGTGCCAGCAGCCCTTACCGGGACAGGGGGACGAACACTGAAGCTTTCTTT. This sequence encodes CASSPYRDRGTNTEAFF.

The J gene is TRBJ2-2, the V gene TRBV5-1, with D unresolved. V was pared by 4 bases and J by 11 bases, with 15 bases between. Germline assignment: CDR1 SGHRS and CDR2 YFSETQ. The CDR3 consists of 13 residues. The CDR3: CASSHDSYGELFF. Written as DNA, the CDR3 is TGCGCCAGCAGCCATGACTCCTATGGAGAGCTGTTTTTT.

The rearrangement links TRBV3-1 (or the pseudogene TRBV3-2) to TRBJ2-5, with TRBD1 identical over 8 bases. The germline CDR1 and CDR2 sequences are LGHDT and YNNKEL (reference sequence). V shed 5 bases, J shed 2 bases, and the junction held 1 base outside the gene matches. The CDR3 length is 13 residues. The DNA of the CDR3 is TGTGCCAGCAGCAGGGACAGGCAAGAGACCCAGTACTTC. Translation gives CASSRDRQETQYF.

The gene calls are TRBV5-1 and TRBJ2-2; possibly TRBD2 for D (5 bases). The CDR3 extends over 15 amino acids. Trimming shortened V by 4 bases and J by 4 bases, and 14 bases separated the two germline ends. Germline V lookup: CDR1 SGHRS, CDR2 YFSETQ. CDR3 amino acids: CASSPAEAGTGELFF. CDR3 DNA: TGCGCCAGCAGCCCCGCGGAGGCAGGCACCGGGGAGCTGTTTTTT.

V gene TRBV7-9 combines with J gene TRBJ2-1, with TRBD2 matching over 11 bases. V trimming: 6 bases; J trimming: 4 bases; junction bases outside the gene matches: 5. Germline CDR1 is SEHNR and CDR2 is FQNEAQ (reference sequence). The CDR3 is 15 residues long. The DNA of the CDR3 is TGTGCCAGCAGTGTAGCGGGGGGGCCTTACAATGAGCAGTTCTTC. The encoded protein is CASSVAGGPYNEQFF.

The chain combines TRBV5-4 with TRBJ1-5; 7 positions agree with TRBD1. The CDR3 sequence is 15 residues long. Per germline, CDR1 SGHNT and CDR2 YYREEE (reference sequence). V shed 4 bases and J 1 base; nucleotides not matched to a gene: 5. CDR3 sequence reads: CASSQGTASNQPQHF. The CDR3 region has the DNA TGTGCCAGCAGCCAGGGGACAGCGAGCAATCAGCCCCAGCATTTT.

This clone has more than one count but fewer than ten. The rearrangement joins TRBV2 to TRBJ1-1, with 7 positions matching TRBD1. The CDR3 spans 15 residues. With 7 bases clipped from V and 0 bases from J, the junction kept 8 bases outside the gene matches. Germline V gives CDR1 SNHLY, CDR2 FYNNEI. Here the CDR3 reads CASTFLGQLNTEAFF. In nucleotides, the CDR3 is TGTGCCAGCACTTTCCTGGGACAGTTGAACACTGAAGCTTTCTTT.

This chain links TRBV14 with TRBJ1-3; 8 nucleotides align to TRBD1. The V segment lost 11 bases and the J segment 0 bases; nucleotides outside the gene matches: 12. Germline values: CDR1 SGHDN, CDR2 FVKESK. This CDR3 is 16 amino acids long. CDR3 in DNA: TGTGCCCCACAGGAGGACAGGGTGAGCTCTGGAAACACCATATATTTT. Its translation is CAPQEDRVSSGNTIYF.

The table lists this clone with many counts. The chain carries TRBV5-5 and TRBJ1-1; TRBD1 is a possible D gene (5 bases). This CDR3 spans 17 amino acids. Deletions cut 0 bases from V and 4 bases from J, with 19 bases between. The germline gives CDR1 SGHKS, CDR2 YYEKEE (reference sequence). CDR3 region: CASSLDWQGTLGTEAFF. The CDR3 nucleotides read TGTGCCAGCAGCTTGGATTGGCAGGGAACTCTTGGCACTGAAGCTTTCTTT.

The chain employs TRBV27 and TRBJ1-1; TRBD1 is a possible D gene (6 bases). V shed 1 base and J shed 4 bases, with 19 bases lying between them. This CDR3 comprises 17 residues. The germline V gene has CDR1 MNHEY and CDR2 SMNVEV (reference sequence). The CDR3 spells CASSLFGQGSRGTEAFF. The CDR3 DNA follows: TGTGCCAGCAGTTTATTCGGGCAGGGAAGCAGGGGCACTGAAGCTTTCTTT.

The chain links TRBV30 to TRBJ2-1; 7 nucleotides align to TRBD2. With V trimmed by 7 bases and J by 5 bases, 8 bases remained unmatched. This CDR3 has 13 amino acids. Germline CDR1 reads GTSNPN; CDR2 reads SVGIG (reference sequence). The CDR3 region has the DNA TGTGCCTCGGCAGCGGGGCCTAACAATGAGCAGTTCTTC. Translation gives CASAAGPNNEQFF.